The present entry profiles one TCR beta chain with its context. The data belong to a study of control samples from healthy donors and cancer patients. The V gene's germline CDR1 is GTSNPN and CDR2 SVGIG (reference sequence). The CDR3 is 13 residues long. V gave up 7 bases and J gave up 3 bases, with 15 bases separating them. Sequencing was performed with immunoSEQ multiplex PCR; in TCRdb, only in-frame clones are kept and a portion is missing. The sample includes 90,000 to 140,000 clones, about four fifths of them seen just once. The sequence was collected from a woman aged 45-65 years in good health. The sample consisted of blood. The chain carries TRBV30 and TRBJ1-1; D may be TRBD1 (6 bases). The CDR3 protein is CAYTSDRYTEAFF. In DNA, the CDR3 is TGTGCCTACACGTCTGACAGGTACACTGAAGCTTTCTTT.